The next 19 T cell receptor beta chains were all read from a single sample in a study of blood T cell repertoires in COVID-19. Assay used: immunoSEQ multiplex PCR; TCRdb lists only in-frame clones, some missing. The sample includes around 34,000 clones, 80% of them seen just once. The sample was peripheral blood. These receptor sequences come from a woman aged 70-85 years with acute or convalescent COVID-19.

This sequence joins TRBV14 and TRBJ1-1, with a possible D match to TRBD1 (5 bases). CDR1 is SGHDN and CDR2 is FVKESK in the germline V gene. Trimming took 4 bases from V and 4 from J, leaving 13 bases between them. This CDR3 is 14 amino acids long. Here the CDR3 reads CASSLPGYGTEAFF. The CDR3 region has the DNA TGTGCCAGCAGCCTGCCAGGGTATGGCACTGAAGCTTTCTTT.

The CDR3 nucleotides are TGTGCCACCAGTGATTTTAAGAATCCCTACACAGATACGCAGTATTTT. This encodes CATSDFKNPYTDTQYF. The gene calls are TRBV24-1 and TRBJ2-3, with unresolved D. The CDR3 has 16 residues. Per germline, CDR1 KGHDR and CDR2 SFDVKD. V was shortened by 1 base and J by 2 bases, with 12 bases between the two germline ends.

The chain is built from TRBV5-1 and TRBJ1-2, with TRBD1 matching over 7 bases. The V gene end was trimmed by 0 bases and the J gene end by 4 bases; junction bases not matched to a gene: 3. This CDR3 comprises 14 residues. Per the germline V gene, CDR1 is SGHRS and CDR2 is YFSETQ. Here the CDR3 reads CASSLGQGGYGYTF. CDR3 in DNA: TGCGCCAGCAGCTTGGGACAGGGAGGCTATGGCTACACCTTC.

Worth noting for this clone: The identical CDR3 is also encoded by other nucleotide sequences in the sample. This chain links TRBV20-1 with TRBJ2-7; 8 nucleotides align to TRBD1. With V trimmed by 6 bases and J by 6 bases, 4 bases remained unmatched. Germline CDR1 reads DFQATT; CDR2 reads SNEGSKA (reference sequence). The CDR3 length is 11 residues. Here the CDR3 DNA reads TGCAGTGCAGGACAGGGTGGCGAGCAGTACTTC. Translating it yields CSAGQGGEQYF.

V and J are TRBV10-3 and TRBJ1-6; D is undetermined. CDR1 is ENHRY, CDR2 SYGVKD, per germline. CDR3 length: 14 amino acids. The V end was cut by 2 bases, the J end by 10 bases, with 12 bases between. For the CDR3, the DNA is TGTGCCATCAGTGAGGGCGGGGTTGGGTCACCCCTCCACTTT. Amino acids: CAISEGGVGSPLHF.

As DNA, the CDR3 is TGCAGCGTTGTCACGAGCATCTTATACAATGAGCAGTTCTTC. This encodes CSVVTSILYNEQFF. The chain uses TRBV29-1 and TRBJ2-1, with no clear D. Trimming cost V 4 bases and J 4 bases, with 14 bases left between them. Germline lookup yields CDR1 SQVTM and CDR2 ANQGSEA. The CDR3 loop spans 14 amino acids.

The V and J genes are TRBV2 and TRBJ1-5; maybe TRBD1 (6 bases). The CDR3 runs to 15 residues. V was trimmed by 6 bases and J by 1 base, leaving 13 bases between them. Looked up from germline, CDR1 is SNHLY and CDR2 is FYNNEI. CDR3 in DNA: TGTGCCAGCAGCATTGAACAGGGAAGCAATCAGCCCCAGCATTTT. Protein product: CASSIEQGSNQPQHF.

V is TRBV2 and J is TRBJ1-1, with 7 bases matching TRBD1. J lost 1 base, V lost 10 bases, and 6 bases had no gene match. The CDR3 has 13 residues. Germline V CDR1 and CDR2: SNHLY, FYNNEI. CDR3 loop: CATTDRENTEAFF. CDR3 nucleotide sequence: TGTGCCACCACAGACAGGGAGAACACTGAAGCTTTCTTT.

This chain joins TRBV27 and TRBJ2-7; TRBD2 aligns across 9 bases. The CDR3 sequence is 15 residues long. Germline V gene sequence: CDR1 MNHEY, CDR2 SMNVEV (reference sequence). V lost 2 bases, J lost 2 bases, and 4 bases stayed unmatched. The CDR3 is CASSLRIAGAYEQYF. The DNA for the CDR3 is TGTGCCAGCAGTTTAAGGATAGCGGGAGCCTACGAGCAGTACTTC.

This clone was recorded a few times. This sequence joins TRBV6-5 and TRBJ1-2; 7 bases are a match to TRBD1. The CDR3 is 14 amino acids. Germline V gene lookup returns CDR1 MNHEY and CDR2 SVGAGI. The junction had 8 bases not matched to a gene; V was cut back by 6 bases and J by 4 bases. The CDR3 sequence: CASRSDRDLYGYTF. CDR3 coding DNA: TGTGCCAGCAGGAGTGACAGGGACCTCTATGGCTACACCTTC.

A few counts support this clone. The chain links TRBV10-1 to TRBJ2-7; the D is unclear. Germline V gives CDR1 WNHNN, CDR2 SYGVQD (reference sequence). The CDR3 is 13 residues long. The ends were cut back, 5 bases at V and 3 bases at J, with 11 bases in the middle. CDR3 sequence (DNA): TGCGCCAGCAGTCCCTACCCTGACTACGAGCAGTACTTC. It specifies CASSPYPDYEQYF.

This clone was found once. The gene calls are TRBV6-5 and TRBJ2-7, with no clear D. The V and J ends lost 6 bases and 3 bases respectively, with 9 bases between them. The CDR3 has 12 amino acids. The germline gives CDR1 MNHEY, CDR2 SVGAGI. CDR3 protein: CASSTVGYEQYF. As DNA, the CDR3 is TGTGCCAGCAGCACAGTGGGCTACGAGCAGTACTTC.

CDR3 protein: CASSVTGDAQETQYF. CDR3 sequence (DNA): TGCGCCAGCAGTGTAACGGGGGACGCCCAAGAGACCCAGTACTTC. The gene calls are TRBV10-1 and TRBJ2-5; perhaps TRBD2 as D (6 bases). Trimming pared 4 bases from V and 1 base from J, leaving 13 bases between. Looked up from germline, CDR1 is WNHNN and CDR2 is SYGVQD (reference sequence). This CDR3 is 15 amino acids long.

This clone was detected only once. The chain joins TRBV19 to TRBJ2-3; TRBD2 aligns across 10 bases. The germline CDR1 and CDR2 sequences are LNHDA and SQIVND (reference sequence). The CDR3 runs to 14 residues. The V segment lost 7 bases and the J segment 3 bases; nucleotides outside the gene matches: 4. The CDR3 DNA reads TGTGCCAGTAAGCGGGAGGGCCGAACAGATACGCAGTATTTT. It is translated as CASKREGRTDTQYF.

The rearrangement joins TRBV11-2 to TRBJ2-5, with D unresolved. The germline V gene has CDR1 SGHAT and CDR2 FQNNGV. V lost 3 bases and J lost 5, with 10 bases in between. This CDR3 spans 13 amino acids. CDR3 sequence reads: CASSFLPRETQYF. CDR3 in DNA: TGTGCCAGCAGCTTTCTTCCTCGGGAGACCCAGTACTTC.

The chain has TRBV7-2 and TRBJ2-1; 9 nucleotides align to TRBD1. The CDR3 runs to 15 residues. Germline CDR1 is SGHTA and CDR2 is FQGNSA. Trimming took 2 bases from V and 4 from J; bases not matched to a gene: 3. CDR3 DNA: TGTGCCAGCAGCTTAACGGGACAGGGATACAATGAGCAGTTCTTC. Its protein is CASSLTGQGYNEQFF.

This sequence joins TRBV5-1 and TRBJ2-7; maybe TRBD1 (5 bases). This CDR3 is built from 14 residues. V shed 4 bases and J shed 3 bases, with 14 bases lying between them. Germline CDR1 reads SGHRS; CDR2 reads YFSETQ. The CDR3 protein is CASSRVGQVYEQYF. The CDR3 coding sequence is TGCGCCAGCAGCCGTGTGGGGCAGGTCTACGAGCAGTACTTC.

This clone is a singleton in its sample. The chain recombines TRBV28 with TRBJ2-7; 7 bases match TRBD1. Germline-derived CDR1 and CDR2 are MDHEN and SYDVKM. The CDR3 has 14 residues. V shed 2 bases and J 2 bases; nucleotides not matched to a gene: 3. CDR3 residues: CASSLDRVPYEQYF. CDR3 DNA: TGTGCCAGCAGTTTAGACAGGGTCCCCTACGAGCAGTACTTC.

This sequence joins TRBV6-5 and TRBJ1-1; TRBD1 matches 9 bases. In germline, CDR1 is MNHEY, CDR2 SVGAGI. The CDR3 totals 15 residues. After removal of 5 bases from V and 1 base from J, the junction contained 5 bases not matched to a gene. CDR3 in amino acids: CASSKMTGGNTEAFF. The CDR3 DNA follows: TGTGCCAGCAGTAAAATGACAGGGGGGAACACTGAAGCTTTCTTT.